Following are 21 T cell receptor beta chains from one sample sequenced in a study of cytomegalovirus exposure and HLA in healthy donors. TCRdb's table, derived via immunoSEQ multiplex PCR, lists solely in-frame clones and lacks some. The sample has about 120,000 clones, about 83% seen once. The sample consisted of PBMCs. These receptors all stem from a man aged 18 to 30 in good health and CMV-seronegative.

This chain links TRBV5-4 with TRBJ1-1, with D unclear. V gave up 3 bases and J gave up 3 bases, with 3 bases separating them. Germline CDR1 SGHNT, CDR2 YYREEE (reference sequence). This CDR3 is built from 11 residues. This chain's CDR3 is CASSSDTEAFF. The CDR3 nucleotides read TGTGCCAGCAGCTCAGACACTGAAGCTTTCTTT.

Comment on this clone: This sample includes further DNA sequences coding for the same CDR3. V usage is TRBV30 and J usage is TRBJ1-3; tentative D call: TRBD1 (5 bases). There are 13 residues in the CDR3. Germline V gene sequence: CDR1 GTSNPN, CDR2 SVGIG (reference sequence). The V end lost 1 base, the J end lost 4 bases, and 8 bases lay between the germline ends. CDR3 in amino acids: CAWSGGVGNTIYF. CDR3 DNA: TGTGCCTGGAGTGGGGGGGTCGGAAACACCATATATTTT.

V usage is TRBV9 and J usage is TRBJ2-2, with D possibly matching TRBD1 (6 bases). The CDR3 length is 14 residues. Trimming took 5 bases from V and 4 from J, leaving 12 bases between them. Germline V CDR1 and CDR2: SGDLS, YYNGEE. Here the CDR3 DNA reads TGTGCCAGCAGTACTACAGGGTTCACCGGGGAGCTGTTTTTT. Translation: CASSTTGFTGELFF.

The V call is TRBV19, the J call TRBJ2-7, with 7 nucleotides matching TRBD1. Trimming cost V 5 bases and J 6 bases; bases outside gene matches: 10. From germline, CDR1 is LNHDA and CDR2 SQIVND (reference sequence). There are 14 residues in the CDR3. The CDR3 here is CASSRQGTNGEQYF. CDR3 sequence (DNA): TGTGCCAGTAGTCGACAGGGAACAAATGGCGAGCAGTACTTC.

The V call is TRBV5-1, the J call TRBJ1-1, with D possibly TRBD1 on 5 matching bases. V was cut by 0 bases and J by 4 bases, with 13 bases left in between. The CDR3 consists of 15 residues. Germline V gene data show CDR1 as SGHRS and CDR2 as YFSETQ. The CDR3 protein is CASSLEQAPITEAFF. The CDR3 DNA reads as TGCGCCAGCAGCTTGGAACAGGCCCCGATCACTGAAGCTTTCTTT.

In its sample, this clone was seen once. The chain employs TRBV2 and TRBJ2-3, with 9 bases that match TRBD2. Looked up from germline, CDR1 is SNHLY and CDR2 is FYNNEI. J was trimmed by 1 base and V by 8 bases; bases with no gene match: 4. The CDR3 is 14 residues long. The CDR3 spells CASLAGVGTDTQYF. In DNA form, the CDR3 reads TGTGCCAGCTTAGCGGGAGTTGGCACAGATACGCAGTATTTT. Together with reference TRBV2 and TRBJ2-3, the CDR3 gives the full variable domain: EPEVTQTPSHQVTQMGQEVILRCVPISNHLYFYWYRQILGQKVEFLVSFYNNEISEKSEIFDDQFSVERPDGSNFTLKIRSTKLEDSAMYFCASLAGVGTDTQYFGPGTRLTVL.

In this sample, this clone turned up once. The genes are TRBV30 and TRBJ1-1; no clear D. The CDR3 has 14 amino acids. V was cut by 2 bases and J by 3 bases, with 13 bases left in between. Germline V gene sequence: CDR1 GTSNPN, CDR2 SVGIG (reference sequence). The CDR3 nucleotides are TGTGCCTGGAGTCCGACCCTTCGGGACACTGAAGCTTTCTTT. Amino acid sequence: CAWSPTLRDTEAFF.

The chain recombines TRBV9 with TRBJ2-7; tentatively, D is TRBD1 (6 bases). This CDR3 has 15 amino acids. Trimming pared 0 bases from V and 6 bases from J, leaving 16 bases between. Germline V CDR1 and CDR2: SGDLS, YYNGEE. CDR3 bases: TGTGCCAGCAGCGTAGCTACGACAGGTTTCTCCGAGCAGTACTTC. This codes for CASSVATTGFSEQYF.

V and J are TRBV7-8 and TRBJ2-2; weak D call: TRBD1 (5 bases). Trimming cost V 1 base and J 2 bases, with 8 bases left between them. Germline lookup yields CDR1 SGHVS and CDR2 FQNEAQ. The CDR3 length is 15 residues. The CDR3 spells CASSLDGHNTGELFF. CDR3 DNA: TGTGCCAGCAGCTTAGACGGACACAACACCGGGGAGCTGTTTTTT.

V gene TRBV10-3 combines with J gene TRBJ1-5; tentatively, D is TRBD1 (5 bases). V lost 5 bases and J lost 4, with 15 bases in between. The V gene's germline CDR1 is ENHRY and CDR2 SYGVKD. This CDR3 contains 15 residues. As DNA, the CDR3 is TGTGCCATCAGTCTCCTGGGACTCCCGAATCAGCCCCAGCATTTT. It is translated as CAISLLGLPNQPQHF.

The rearrangement joins TRBV6-5 to TRBJ1-1; 9 bases map to TRBD1. Germline assignment: CDR1 MNHEY and CDR2 SVGAGI. There are 15 residues in the CDR3. The J segment lost 4 bases and the V segment lost 6 bases, leaving 9 bases of the junction unmatched. The CDR3 loop is CASSLSTGGGTEAFF. The DNA for the CDR3 is TGTGCCAGCAGCCTAAGTACAGGGGGCGGCACTGAAGCTTTCTTT.

The rearrangement uses TRBV4-1 and TRBJ2-7; 11 positions match TRBD1. This CDR3 contains 17 residues. Germline CDR1 is MGHRA and CDR2 is YSYEKL. Losses at the gene ends were 2 bases for V and 2 bases for J; bases not matched to a gene: 8. The CDR3 is CASSQRLPGQGAYEQYF. CDR3 coding DNA: TGCGCCAGCAGCCAACGACTTCCGGGACAGGGGGCCTACGAGCAGTACTTC.

CDR3 loop: CASSILAENTEAFF. The CDR3 coding sequence is TGTGCCAGTAGTATTTTGGCAGAGAACACTGAAGCTTTCTTT. The rearrangement links TRBV19 to TRBJ1-1; D remains unclear. Germline V gene sequence: CDR1 LNHDA, CDR2 SQIVND (reference sequence). The CDR3 totals 14 residues. V was cut by 3 bases and J by 1 base, with 9 bases left in between.

This clone was picked up one time. The chain combines TRBV5-1 with TRBJ2-3; tentatively, D is TRBD1 (6 bases). Looked up from germline, CDR1 is SGHRS and CDR2 is YFSETQ. The CDR3 totals 14 residues. V was cut by 0 bases and J by 4 bases, with 9 bases left in between. The chain's CDR3 is CASSLAAGADTQYF. In DNA form, the CDR3 reads TGCGCCAGCAGCTTGGCCGCAGGGGCAGATACGCAGTATTTT.

The chain recombines TRBV19 with TRBJ2-7; 8 bases agree with TRBD2. Germline CDR1 reads LNHDA; CDR2 reads SQIVND (reference sequence). The ends lost 1 base at V and 4 bases at J; junction bases unmatched: 3. This CDR3 contains 14 residues. The CDR3 sequence is CASSIAGGLYEQYF. The CDR3 DNA is TGTGCCAGTAGTATAGCGGGAGGGCTTTACGAGCAGTACTTC.

The V gene is TRBV27, the J gene TRBJ2-7, with TRBD2 matching 11 bases. The CDR3 spans 16 residues. CDR1 and CDR2 from the germline V gene are MNHEY and SMNVEV (reference sequence). The J segment lost 3 bases and the V segment lost 5 bases, leaving 9 bases of the junction unmatched. The CDR3 protein is CASSPSVAGGLYEQYF. The CDR3 region has the DNA TGTGCCAGCAGTCCCTCAGTAGCGGGGGGGCTCTACGAGCAGTACTTC.

The V gene is TRBV6-6, the J gene TRBJ2-7, with TRBD2 matching 7 bases. This CDR3 is built from 14 residues. The junction had 11 bases not matched to a gene; V was cut back by 8 bases and J by 4 bases. The V gene's germline CDR1 is MNHNY and CDR2 SVGAGI (reference sequence). The CDR3 reads CASRPGGPIYEQYF. The DNA for the CDR3 is TGTGCCAGCCGCCCGGGAGGACCTATATACGAGCAGTACTTC.

The chain is built from TRBV25-1 and TRBJ1-5, with D possibly being TRBD1 (6 bases). CDR3 length: 14 residues. Germline V lookup: CDR1 MGHDK, CDR2 SYGVNS. Trimming cost V 2 bases and J 7 bases, with 12 bases left between them. CDR3 DNA: TGTGCCAGCAGTGAAACAGGGCTCTGGCAGCCCCAGCATTTT. Translated, it gives CASSETGLWQPQHF.

This clone was found once. V and J are TRBV6-5 and TRBJ2-7; D may be TRBD1 (6 bases). The CDR3 consists of 15 residues. Germline loops: CDR1 MNHEY, CDR2 SVGAGI. Trimming stripped 0 bases from V and 1 base from J, with 10 bases between. The CDR3 coding sequence is TGTGCCAGCAGTTACTCGGAGACAGGATCCTACGAGCAGTACTTC. Translation: CASSYSETGSYEQYF.

This clone was seen once. V and J are TRBV5-6 and TRBJ1-1; D is uncertain. The germline V gene has CDR1 SGHDT and CDR2 YYEEEE. The V end lost 1 base, the J end lost 4 bases, and 8 bases lay between the germline ends. This CDR3 comprises 13 residues. The CDR3 here is CASSLTEGTEAFF. CDR3 in DNA: TGTGCCAGCAGCTTGACTGAGGGCACTGAAGCTTTCTTT.

The chain combines TRBV6-1 with TRBJ2-7, with 12 bases that match TRBD2. The V and J ends lost 5 bases and 3 bases, in that order; junction bases with no gene match: 2. CDR1 is MNHNS and CDR2 is SASEGT in the germline V gene. This CDR3 comprises 14 residues. The CDR3 reads CASSSLAGGYEQYF. The CDR3 DNA is TGTGCCAGCAGTTCACTAGCGGGAGGCTACGAGCAGTACTTC.